These T cell receptor beta chains were read from a single sample in a study of shared T cell receptors in the human thymus. Here immunoSEQ multiplex PCR was the method, and the copy in TCRdb shows in-frame clones only, minus some. The sample has some 700,000 clones, 75% to 90% seen once. The same data also went into a second study, on human thymus T cells.

The sequenced sample was thymocytes. Receptors originate from a girl less than two years old with a congenital heart defect. CDR3s include the opening cysteine and the closing phenylalanine or tryptophan. A D gene is named only where the DNA matches it firmly. Clone sizes are given selectively: once, few, many, or a class where the clone is expanded.

CDR3nt: TGTGTCAGCAGTTTCGGACTAGCGGGGGGGAAGAGCTACGAGCAGTACTTC; CDR3aa: CVSSFGLAGGKSYEQYF; v_gene: TRBV27; j_gene: TRBJ2-7; d_gene: TRBD2; abundance: -
CDR3nt: TGTGCCAGCAGCTTAGGGCGGGAAGGGTCGGATGGCTACACCTTC; CDR3aa: CASSLGREGSDGYTF; v_gene: TRBV13; j_gene: TRBJ1-2; d_gene: -; abundance: -
CDR3nt: TGTGCCAGCAGCTTATCGACTAGCGGGGGGGCCACTGAGCAGTTCTTC; CDR3aa: CASSLSTSGGATEQFF; v_gene: TRBV7-2; j_gene: TRBJ2-1; d_gene: TRBD2; abundance: few
CDR3nt: TGCGCCAGCAGAACCCCCATTGGGCCAGGGGATGAGTATGGAGCTTTCTTT; CDR3aa: CASRTPIGPGDEYGAFF; v_gene: TRBV4-1; j_gene: TRBJ1-1; d_gene: -; abundance: -
CDR3nt: TGTGCCAGCAGCTTGGGCAGGATTAACTATGGCTACACCTTC; CDR3aa: CASSLGRINYGYTF; v_gene: TRBV5-6; j_gene: TRBJ1-2; d_gene: -; abundance: once
CDR3nt: TGTGCCAGCAGGAACCTAGCGGGGGGGAGCTCCTACAATGAGCAGTTCTTC; CDR3aa: CASRNLAGGSSYNEQFF; v_gene: TRBV27; j_gene: TRBJ2-1; d_gene: TRBD2; abundance: few
CDR3nt: TGCGCCAGCAGCCAAGCCCGGGACACTTTGGGCTATGGCTACACCTTC; CDR3aa: CASSQARDTLGYGYTF; v_gene: TRBV4-1; j_gene: TRBJ1-2; d_gene: -; abundance: -
CDR3nt: TGTGCCAGCAGCTTGCGGACTAGCGCCGCACGGATCACAGATACGCAGTATTTT; CDR3aa: CASSLRTSAARITDTQYF; v_gene: TRBV5-4; j_gene: TRBJ2-3; d_gene: TRBD2; abundance: -
CDR3nt: TGTGCCAGCTCACCACCCGGGTTTGGGAGCACAGATACGCAGTATTTT; CDR3aa: CASSPPGFGSTDTQYF; v_gene: TRBV18; j_gene: TRBJ2-3; d_gene: -; abundance: few
CDR3nt: TGTGCCAGCAGCTTAGCCCCACGGGAAAAACTGTTTTTT; CDR3aa: CASSLAPREKLFF; v_gene: TRBV7-2; j_gene: TRBJ1-4; d_gene: -; abundance: -
CDR3nt: TGCGCCAGCAGCCCAAAGGACAGCCCTCCGGAATACAATATGGCTACATTAGAGTTC; CDR3aa: CASSPKDSPPEYNMATLEF; v_gene: TRBV5-1; j_gene: TRBJ1-2; d_gene: -; abundance: once
CDR3nt: TGTGCCAGCAGTCCAGAGGACAGGCTTGAGCCCCAGCATTTT; CDR3aa: CASSPEDRLEPQHF; v_gene: TRBV27; j_gene: TRBJ1-5; d_gene: TRBD1; abundance: -
CDR3nt: TGTGCCAGCAGTGACCGCTGGACAGAGGAAGGACAGTTCTTC; CDR3aa: CASSDRWTEEGQFF; v_gene: TRBV6-1; j_gene: TRBJ2-1; d_gene: -; abundance: -
CDR3nt: TGTGCCAGCAGCAGTTCAGCGGGGAGGATCACAGATACGCAGTATTTT; CDR3aa: CASSSSAGRITDTQYF; v_gene: TRBV5-6; j_gene: TRBJ2-3; d_gene: TRBD2; abundance: -
CDR3nt: TGTGCCAGCAGCCCCCTTTCGGGGAGTAGATGGGACGAGCAGTACTTC; CDR3aa: CASSPLSGSRWDEQYF; v_gene: TRBV11-2; j_gene: TRBJ2-7; d_gene: -; abundance: -
CDR3nt: TGTGCCAGCAGCGCCCACCGGGACAGTCTCCCTCAGTACTTC; CDR3aa: CASSAHRDSLPQYF; v_gene: TRBV9; j_gene: TRBJ2-5; d_gene: TRBD1; abundance: few
CDR3nt: TGTGCCAGCAGCTTAGCCGGGGGGCCAGGGGCAGATACGCAGTATTTT; CDR3aa: CASSLAGGPGADTQYF; v_gene: TRBV7-2; j_gene: TRBJ2-3; d_gene: -; abundance: -
CDR3nt: TGTGCTAGTGGTCCGACAGGACAGGGTATCGGCAATCAGCCCCAGCATTTT; CDR3aa: CASGPTGQGIGNQPQHF; v_gene: TRBV12-5; j_gene: TRBJ1-5; d_gene: TRBD1; abundance: -
CDR3nt: TGTGCCAGCACCGACCCGGGACAGGGGCCTCGTGGCTACACCTTC; CDR3aa: CASTDPGQGPRGYTF; v_gene: TRBV11-2; j_gene: TRBJ1-2; d_gene: TRBD1; abundance: -
CDR3nt: TGTGCCAGTAGGTTTGCTCCGGGATCTTATAGCAATCAGCCCCAGCATTTT; CDR3aa: CASRFAPGSYSNQPQHF; v_gene: TRBV19; j_gene: TRBJ1-5; d_gene: -; abundance: once
CDR3nt: TGCGCCAGCAGCTTGGCCAATTCGTCCGACGACATTTTCCTCTATGGCTACACCTTC; CDR3aa: CASSLANSSDDIFLYGYTF; v_gene: TRBV5-1; j_gene: TRBJ1-2; d_gene: -; abundance: once
CDR3nt: TGCGCCAGCAGCCGTGGGGCGGGGGCCTCCTCTGGGGCCAACGTCCTGACTTTC; CDR3aa: CASSRGAGASSGANVLTF; v_gene: TRBV4-3; j_gene: TRBJ2-6; d_gene: -; abundance: -
CDR3nt: TGTGCCAGCAGCCTATGGACAGCTAACTATGGCTACACCTTC; CDR3aa: CASSLWTANYGYTF; v_gene: TRBV5-5; j_gene: TRBJ1-2; d_gene: -; abundance: -
CDR3nt: TGTGCCAGTTCCGTTAGGAATTCTAAAGACCCACGGGTTCTAGCTCTCTCTGGAAACACCATATATTTT; CDR3aa: CASSVRNSKDPRVLALSGNTIYF; v_gene: TRBV28; j_gene: TRBJ1-3; d_gene: -; abundance: -
CDR3nt: TGTGCCAGCAGTGAAGAGAGGGCGGCTAGGCTCCCCTATAATTCACCCCTCCACTTT; CDR3aa: CASSEERAARLPYNSPLHF; v_gene: TRBV6-1; j_gene: TRBJ1-6; d_gene: -; abundance: few
CDR3nt: TGTGCCAGCAGTTTCTTTGAGGGCACTGAAGCTTTCTTT; CDR3aa: CASSFFEGTEAFF; v_gene: TRBV28; j_gene: TRBJ1-1; d_gene: -; abundance: -
CDR3nt: TGTGCCAGCAGTTTAAGTCATGTTGGGACTCACTCCTACAATGAGCAGTTCTTC; CDR3aa: CASSLSHVGTHSYNEQFF; v_gene: TRBV27; j_gene: TRBJ2-1; d_gene: -; abundance: -
CDR3nt: TGCGCCAGCAGCTTTTACGAGGGAGAGACCCAGTACTTC; CDR3aa: CASSFYEGETQYF; v_gene: TRBV4-1; j_gene: TRBJ2-5; d_gene: -; abundance: -
CDR3nt: TGTGCCATCACCCGGACAGGGGAGGACTATGGCTACACCTTC; CDR3aa: CAITRTGEDYGYTF; v_gene: TRBV10-3; j_gene: TRBJ1-2; d_gene: TRBD1; abundance: -
CDR3nt: TGTGCCAGCAGCAGTATGGGTGAGGGAGGTGAAAAACTGTTTTTT; CDR3aa: CASSSMGEGGEKLFF; v_gene: TRBV5-8; j_gene: TRBJ1-4; d_gene: -; abundance: -
CDR3nt: TGTGCCAGCAGCTCGACTAGCGGGGGGCCCAGCTCCTACGAGCAGTACTTC; CDR3aa: CASSSTSGGPSSYEQYF; v_gene: TRBV7-9; j_gene: TRBJ2-7; d_gene: TRBD2; abundance: -
CDR3nt: TGCGCCAGCAGCCAAGTGGAGTCAGCCAACTATGGCTACACCTTC; CDR3aa: CASSQVESANYGYTF; v_gene: TRBV4-1; j_gene: TRBJ1-2; d_gene: -; abundance: -
CDR3nt: TGTGCCAGTAGTATCACTACAGGAAAGGACACTGAAGCTTTCTTT; CDR3aa: CASSITTGKDTEAFF; v_gene: TRBV19; j_gene: TRBJ1-1; d_gene: -; abundance: -
CDR3nt: TGTGCCAGCAGTAGACAGGGGGAGTCTGAGACTGAAGCTTTCTTT; CDR3aa: CASSRQGESETEAFF; v_gene: TRBV25-1; j_gene: TRBJ1-1; d_gene: TRBD1; abundance: few
CDR3nt: TGTGCCAGCACCCATAGGACAGGGTGGGCTGAAGCTTTCTTT; CDR3aa: CASTHRTGWAEAFF; v_gene: TRBV5-8; j_gene: TRBJ1-1; d_gene: TRBD1; abundance: -
CDR3nt: TGCAGCGTTGAGTTGACAGAGCTCATGAACACTGAAGCTTTCTTT; CDR3aa: CSVELTELMNTEAFF; v_gene: TRBV29-1; j_gene: TRBJ1-1; d_gene: -; abundance: -
CDR3nt: TGTGCTAGCAGCTCCATAAAAGCGAAAACAGGGCCCCCGAACACCGGGGAGCTGTTTTTT; CDR3aa: CASSSIKAKTGPPNTGELFF; v_gene: TRBV7-7; j_gene: TRBJ2-2; d_gene: -; abundance: -
CDR3nt: TGCAGCGTTGAAGCCGGGACAGGGTCTACGAACACTGAAGCTTTCTTT; CDR3aa: CSVEAGTGSTNTEAFF; v_gene: TRBV29-1; j_gene: TRBJ1-1; d_gene: TRBD1; abundance: -
CDR3nt: TGTGCCAGCATACGGGGGACAGGGGGCAGTCAGCCCCAGCATTTT; CDR3aa: CASIRGTGGSQPQHF; v_gene: TRBV6-1; j_gene: TRBJ1-5; d_gene: TRBD1; abundance: -
CDR3nt: TGTGCCAGCAGCTTAAGACTAGCGGGGTATCCTGAGCAGTTCTTC; CDR3aa: CASSLRLAGYPEQFF; v_gene: TRBV7-3; j_gene: TRBJ2-1; d_gene: TRBD2; abundance: -
CDR3nt: TGTGCCAGCAGCCCGAAGTTGGGGGCGGAGAACACTGAAGCTTTCTTT; CDR3aa: CASSPKLGAENTEAFF; v_gene: TRBV5-4; j_gene: TRBJ1-1; d_gene: -; abundance: -
CDR3nt: TGCGCCAGCAGCCAAATGAGCCACAGGACCCACTATGGCTACACCTTC; CDR3aa: CASSQMSHRTHYGYTF; v_gene: TRBV4-1; j_gene: TRBJ1-2; d_gene: -; abundance: once